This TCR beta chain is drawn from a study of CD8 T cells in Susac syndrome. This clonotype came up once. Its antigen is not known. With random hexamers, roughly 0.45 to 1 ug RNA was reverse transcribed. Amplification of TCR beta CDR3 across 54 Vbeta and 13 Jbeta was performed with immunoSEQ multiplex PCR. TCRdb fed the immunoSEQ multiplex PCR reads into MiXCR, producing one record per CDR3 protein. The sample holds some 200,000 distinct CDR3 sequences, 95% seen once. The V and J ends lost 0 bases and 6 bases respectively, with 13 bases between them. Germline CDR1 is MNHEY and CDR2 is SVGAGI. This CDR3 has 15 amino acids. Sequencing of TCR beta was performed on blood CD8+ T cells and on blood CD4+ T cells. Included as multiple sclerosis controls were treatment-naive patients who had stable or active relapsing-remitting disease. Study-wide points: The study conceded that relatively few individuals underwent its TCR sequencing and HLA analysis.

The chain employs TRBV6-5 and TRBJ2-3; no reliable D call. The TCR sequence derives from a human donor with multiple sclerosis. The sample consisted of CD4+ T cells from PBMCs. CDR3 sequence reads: CASSYSTFGSDTQYF. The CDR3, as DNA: TGTGCCAGCAGTTACTCGACTTTTGGTTCGGATACGCAGTATTTT.